These T cell receptor beta chains were read from a single sample in a study of blood T cell repertoires in COVID-19. The repertoire was sequenced with immunoSEQ multiplex PCR; TCRdb's copy has only in-frame clones and lacks some. The repertoire holds approximately 380,000 clones, with just over 90% as singletons. The sequenced sample consisted of PBMCs or T cells enriched from blood (not recorded which). Source of these receptors: a woman aged 40 to 50 who had been exposed to COVID-19. The CDR3 runs from the conserved cysteine through the conserved F or W. The D gene is left open where the match is weak. Rows give clone size only sometimes, using once, few, many, or a class for an expanded clone.

clone_size: -; j_call: TRBJ2-1; v_call: TRBV27; d_call: -; cdr3_aa: CASSPTGNLYNEQFF; cdr3_nt: TGTGCCAGCAGTCCGACCGGGAACCTCTACAATGAGCAGTTCTTC
clone_size: -; j_call: TRBJ1-2; v_call: TRBV29-1; d_call: TRBD1; cdr3_aa: CSVALRTGNGYTF; cdr3_nt: TGCAGCGTTGCTTTGAGGACAGGGAATGGCTACACCTTC
clone_size: -; j_call: TRBJ2-1; v_call: TRBV6-2/TRBV6-3; d_call: -; cdr3_aa: CASSTYRDGEQFF; cdr3_nt: TGTGCCAGCAGTACCTACAGGGATGGTGAGCAGTTCTTC
clone_size: -; j_call: TRBJ1-2; v_call: TRBV6-2/TRBV6-3; d_call: TRBD1; cdr3_aa: CASSYSGQGPYYGYTF; cdr3_nt: TGTGCCAGCAGTTACTCGGGACAGGGGCCATACTATGGCTACACCTTC
clone_size: -; j_call: TRBJ1-5; v_call: TRBV11-3; d_call: -; cdr3_aa: CASSTGNQPQHF; cdr3_nt: TGTGCCAGCAGCACAGGTAATCAGCCCCAGCATTTT
clone_size: -; j_call: TRBJ1-3; v_call: TRBV29-1; d_call: -; cdr3_aa: CSALTGAGNTIYF; cdr3_nt: TGCAGCGCCCTGACCGGAGCTGGAAACACCATATATTTT
clone_size: -; j_call: TRBJ1-6; v_call: TRBV24-1; d_call: -; cdr3_aa: CATSEGVGSPLHF; cdr3_nt: TGTGCCACCAGCGAAGGGGTGGGGTCACCCCTCCACTTT
clone_size: -; j_call: TRBJ1-6; v_call: TRBV6-5; d_call: -; cdr3_aa: CASGQQYPPLHF; cdr3_nt: TGTGCCAGCGGGCAGCAATATCCTCCCCTCCACTTT
clone_size: -; j_call: TRBJ2-1; v_call: TRBV4-1; d_call: -; cdr3_aa: CASSQDSPRDYNEQFF; cdr3_nt: TGCGCCAGCAGCCAAGATTCCCCCAGGGACTACAATGAGCAGTTCTTC
clone_size: -; j_call: TRBJ2-7; v_call: TRBV6-2/TRBV6-3; d_call: -; cdr3_aa: CASSYSPIGLDRAYEQYF; cdr3_nt: TGTGCCAGCAGTTACTCGCCCATCGGACTGGATCGGGCCTACGAGCAGTACTTC
clone_size: -; j_call: TRBJ2-5; v_call: TRBV24-1; d_call: TRBD1; cdr3_aa: CATSGTGGVETQYF; cdr3_nt: TGTGCCACCAGTGGGACAGGGGGCGTGGAGACCCAGTACTTC
clone_size: -; j_call: TRBJ1-5; v_call: TRBV7-9; d_call: -; cdr3_aa: CASSLEGQPQHF; cdr3_nt: TGTGCCAGCAGCTTAGAGGGGCAGCCCCAGCATTTT
clone_size: -; j_call: TRBJ2-7; v_call: TRBV5-6; d_call: -; cdr3_aa: CASSLHRAGRSPGREQYF; cdr3_nt: TGTGCCAGCAGCTTGCACCGTGCAGGGCGCTCGCCCGGACGGGAGCAGTACTTC
clone_size: -; j_call: TRBJ1-5; v_call: TRBV7-9; d_call: -; cdr3_aa: CASSKGGSNQPQHF; cdr3_nt: TGTGCCAGCAGTAAAGGGGGTAGCAATCAGCCCCAGCATTTT
clone_size: once; j_call: TRBJ1-6; v_call: TRBV12-3/TRBV12-4; d_call: -; cdr3_aa: CASRRGGESPLHF; cdr3_nt: TGTGCCAGCAGGCGGGGCGGGGAGTCACCCCTCCACTTT
clone_size: -; j_call: TRBJ1-1; v_call: TRBV3-1/TRBV3-2; d_call: -; cdr3_aa: CASSQATVHRKAFF; cdr3_nt: TGTGCCAGCAGCCAAGCGACTGTGCATAGAAAAGCTTTCTTT
clone_size: once; j_call: TRBJ2-5; v_call: TRBV2; d_call: TRBD1; cdr3_aa: CASSREQGYQETQYF; cdr3_nt: TGTGCCAGCAGTCGCGAACAGGGGTACCAAGAGACCCAGTACTTC
clone_size: -; j_call: TRBJ2-3; v_call: TRBV6-5; d_call: -; cdr3_aa: CASSYEGGITDTQYF; cdr3_nt: TGTGCCAGCAGTTACGAGGGCGGGATCACAGATACGCAGTATTTT
clone_size: -; j_call: TRBJ1-2; v_call: TRBV30; d_call: TRBD1; cdr3_aa: CAWTIPGQAIYGYTF; cdr3_nt: TGTGCCTGGACAATACCGGGACAGGCGATCTATGGCTACACCTTC
clone_size: -; j_call: TRBJ1-1; v_call: TRBV5-1; d_call: -; cdr3_aa: CASSLRNTEAFF; cdr3_nt: TGCGCCAGCAGCCTAAGGAACACTGAAGCTTTCTTT
clone_size: -; j_call: TRBJ1-2; v_call: TRBV19; d_call: TRBD1; cdr3_aa: CASKGTGGLYGYTF; cdr3_nt: TGTGCCAGTAAGGGAACAGGGGGCCTCTATGGCTACACCTTC
clone_size: -; j_call: TRBJ1-2; v_call: TRBV28; d_call: TRBD1; cdr3_aa: CASRKQGLGGGYTF; cdr3_nt: TGTGCCAGCAGGAAACAGGGGTTGGGCGGTGGCTACACCTTC
clone_size: -; j_call: TRBJ2-5; v_call: TRBV4-2; d_call: TRBD1; cdr3_aa: CASSPIGTGAQETQYF; cdr3_nt: TGTGCCAGCAGCCCGATCGGGACAGGGGCCCAAGAGACCCAGTACTTC
clone_size: -; j_call: TRBJ1-2; v_call: TRBV19; d_call: TRBD1; cdr3_aa: CASRKQGSDGYTF; cdr3_nt: TGTGCCAGTAGAAAACAGGGGAGCGATGGCTACACCTTC
clone_size: -; j_call: TRBJ2-3; v_call: TRBV5-6; d_call: -; cdr3_aa: CASSWTGTQYF; cdr3_nt: TGTGCCAGCAGCTGGACTGGTACGCAGTATTTT
clone_size: -; j_call: TRBJ2-2; v_call: TRBV11-2; d_call: -; cdr3_aa: CASSLVAGYTGELFF; cdr3_nt: TGTGCCAGCAGCTTAGTTGCAGGGTACACCGGGGAGCTGTTTTTT
clone_size: -; j_call: TRBJ1-4; v_call: TRBV5-6; d_call: -; cdr3_aa: CASSLRGQHEKLFF; cdr3_nt: TGTGCCAGCAGCTTAAGGGGTCAGCATGAAAAACTGTTTTTT
clone_size: -; j_call: TRBJ1-1; v_call: TRBV20-1; d_call: -; cdr3_aa: CSARARGEAFF; cdr3_nt: TGCAGTGCTAGAGCGCGGGGGGAAGCTTTCTTT
clone_size: once; j_call: TRBJ1-4; v_call: TRBV19; d_call: -; cdr3_aa: CASSILSMQKLFF; cdr3_nt: TGTGCCAGTAGTATTTTATCGATGCAGAAACTGTTTTTT
clone_size: -; j_call: TRBJ1-1; v_call: TRBV27; d_call: -; cdr3_aa: CASSLSSAGNNEAFF; cdr3_nt: TGTGCCAGCAGTTTATCATCAGCCGGGAACAATGAAGCTTTCTTT
clone_size: -; j_call: TRBJ2-3; v_call: TRBV12-3/TRBV12-4; d_call: -; cdr3_aa: CASARAPDTQYF; cdr3_nt: TGTGCCAGCGCCAGGGCCCCAGATACGCAGTATTTT
clone_size: -; j_call: TRBJ2-1; v_call: TRBV4-2; d_call: -; cdr3_aa: CASSQGLVGNEQFF; cdr3_nt: TGTGCCAGCAGCCAAGGGCTAGTAGGCAATGAGCAGTTCTTC
clone_size: -; j_call: TRBJ2-4; v_call: TRBV30; d_call: TRBD2; cdr3_aa: CAWSVAGGTLAKNIQYF; cdr3_nt: TGTGCCTGGAGTGTAGCGGGGGGTACCCTAGCCAAAAACATTCAGTACTTC
clone_size: -; j_call: TRBJ2-3; v_call: TRBV9; d_call: TRBD2; cdr3_aa: CASSVDSGGAPDTQYF; cdr3_nt: TGTGCCAGCAGCGTAGATAGCGGGGGGGCCCCAGATACGCAGTATTTT